This T cell receptor beta chain appears in the sequencing data of a study of shared clonotypes between healthy human individuals. Using immunoSEQ multiplex PCR, the repertoire was profiled, and TCRdb retains in-frame clones only, with some absent. The profile shows some 1 million clones, approximately 70% of them singletons. This clone was counted ten times or more. V shed 2 bases, J shed 0 bases, and the junction held 3 bases outside the gene matches. CDR1 is LGHNA and CDR2 is YNFKEQ in the germline V gene. There are 15 residues in the CDR3. The chain links TRBV4-2 to TRBJ2-7, with 8 nucleotides matching TRBD2. The sequencing sample was made of memory CD4+ T cells sorted from blood. The sample's subset: CD45RA-negative fraction. The sequence was collected from a man aged 18-30 years in good health. CDR3 sequence reads: CASSQTGTSSYEQYF. The CDR3 coding sequence is TGTGCCAGCAGCCAAACCGGGACTAGCTCCTACGAGCAGTACTTC.